This T cell receptor (beta chain) was retrieved from a study of cytomegalovirus exposure and HLA in healthy donors. The PCR had 60 Vbeta and 13 Jbeta primers. This table comes from immunoSEQ multiplex PCR, and its TCRdb copy is limited to in-frame clones, with some not included. The sample lists roughly 93,000 clones; more than 60% were seen once. The germline V gene encodes CDR1 GTSNPN and CDR2 SVGIG (reference sequence). The junction had 13 bases not matched to a gene; V was cut back by 5 bases and J by 3 bases. This CDR3 has 16 residues. What was sequenced was PBMCs. The origin of this receptor is a man aged 18 to 30 in good health and CMV-seropositive. The gene calls are TRBV30 and TRBJ2-1; 7 bases are a match to TRBD1. DNA of the CDR3: TGTGCCTGGGGACCCGACAGGGCTTCTCACTACAATGAGCAGTTCTTC. It is translated as CAWGPDRASHYNEQFF.